These 29 T cell receptor beta chains were sequenced from one sample in a study of blood T cells in healthy people across ages. A second PCR, run for about 6 to 12 cycles, used a sample-barcoded 5' primer plus a J-beta primer mix. One entry per CDR3 protein results from TCRdb running MiXCR on the 5' RACE reads. The sample yields 1.8 million or so distinct CDR3 sequences, around 42% seen once. The sequenced sample consisted of blood. The receptors were gathered from a human donor in good health.

This clonotype appeared a single time. The chain is built from TRBV15 and TRBJ2-1; 7 positions agree with TRBD1. The germline CDR1 and CDR2 sequences are LNHNV and YYDKDF (reference sequence). Germline trimming cut 2 bases from V and 7 bases from J; bases unmatched to any gene: 14. CDR3 length: 17 amino acids. The CDR3 DNA reads as TGTGCCACCAGCAGACAACAGGGGATGAGGGGAGCAAATGAGCAGTTCTTC. This codes for CATSRQQGMRGANEQFF.

This clonotype was detected once. The rearrangement joins TRBV29-1 to TRBJ1-2; TRBD1 agrees at 8 bases. The ends lost 2 bases at V and 8 bases at J; junction bases unmatched: 25. This CDR3 comprises 19 residues. Per the germline V gene, CDR1 is SQVTM and CDR2 is ANQGSEA. CDR3: CSVEWRVYLGQGAGYGYTF. The CDR3 DNA reads TGCAGCGTTGAATGGAGGGTCTATTTGGGGCAGGGGGCAGGGTACGGCTACACCTTC.

The chain uses TRBV7-6 and TRBJ2-1; 9 bases match TRBD1. V gave up 5 bases and J gave up 10 bases; unmatched junction bases: 6. From germline, CDR1 is SGHVS and CDR2 FNYEAQ. The CDR3 has 13 residues. The CDR3 sequence is CASSEQGAQEQFF. The DNA for the CDR3 is TGTGCCAGCAGCGAACAGGGGGCGCAGGAGCAGTTCTTC.

This clonotype was seen a few times. The chain is built from TRBV5-6 and TRBJ2-3; 9 nucleotides line up with TRBD1. The germline gives CDR1 SGHDT, CDR2 YYEEEE. The CDR3 covers 16 residues. The V gene end was trimmed by 6 bases and the J gene end by 4 bases; junction bases not matched to a gene: 12. CDR3 sequence reads: CASNLPGQGYSDTQYF. CDR3 DNA sequence: TGTGCCAGCAATTTACCGGGACAGGGTTATTCAGATACGCAGTATTTT.

This clonotype has ten or more counts. The CDR3 region is CSVEGGGGSTDTQYF. CDR3 bases: TGCAGCGTTGAAGGAGGGGGGGGCAGCACAGATACGCAGTATTTT. This chain links TRBV29-1 with TRBJ2-3, with D possibly being TRBD2 (7 bases). The CDR3 length is 15 residues. V lost 1 base, J lost 0 bases, and 11 bases lay in between. Per germline, CDR1 SQVTM and CDR2 ANQGSEA.

The J gene is TRBJ2-1, the V gene TRBV12-3 or TRBV12-4; TRBD2 matches 14 bases. There are 17 residues in the CDR3. The V segment lost 5 bases and the J segment 6 bases; nucleotides outside the gene matches: 9. CDR3 sequence: CASSTGLAGGWPNEQFF. The CDR3 DNA sequence: TGTGCCAGCAGTACCGGACTAGCGGGGGGTTGGCCCAATGAGCAGTTCTTC.

V and J are TRBV3-1 and TRBJ1-1; 8 nucleotides match TRBD1. CDR3 size: 16 residues. CDR1 is LGHDT and CDR2 is YNNKEL in the germline V gene (reference sequence). J was trimmed by 0 bases and V by 3 bases; bases with no gene match: 6. In DNA form, the CDR3 reads TGTGCCAGCAGCCAGGGGGACAGGAGCATGAACACTGAAGCTTTCTTT. This translates into CASSQGDRSMNTEAFF.

In this sample, this clonotype turned up a few times. The CDR3 region has the DNA TGTGCCAGCAGCCAAAGACAGGGCGGCCACTATGGCTACACCTTC. This sequence encodes CASSQRQGGHYGYTF. The chain employs TRBV7-2 and TRBJ1-2; 7 bases are shared with TRBD1. The CDR3 spans 15 residues. The trim removed 5 bases at V and 3 bases at J, leaving 9 bases unmatched. The germline V gene has CDR1 SGHTA and CDR2 FQGNSA. The whole variable domain, remainder taken from reference TRBV7-2 and TRBJ1-2, is GAGVSQSPSNKVTEKGKDVELRCDPISGHTALYWYRQSLGQGLEFLIYFQGNSAPDKSGLPSDRFSAERTGGSVSTLTIQRTQQEDSAVYLCASSQRQGGHYGYTFGSGTRLTVV.

This clonotype was found a few times. V and J are TRBV10-3 and TRBJ2-1, with D perhaps assigned TRBD1 or TRBD2 (5 bases each). The CDR3 loop spans 13 amino acids. The germline V gene encodes CDR1 ENHRY and CDR2 SYGVKD. The V and J ends lost 4 bases and 4 bases respectively, with 8 bases between them. CDR3 sequence: CAISGDGYNEQFF. CDR3 nucleotides: TGTGCCATCAGTGGGGACGGGTACAATGAGCAGTTCTTC.

The sample holds a few counts of this clonotype. The J gene is TRBJ2-3, the V gene TRBV28, with D possibly being TRBD1 (6 bases). This CDR3 spans 16 amino acids. Germline V lookup: CDR1 MDHEN, CDR2 SYDVKM. V was clipped by 5 bases and J by 3 bases, with 18 bases between them. The CDR3 here is CASSLNLQGWTDTQYF. CDR3 in DNA: TGTGCCAGCAGTCTCAACCTACAGGGATGGACAGATACGCAGTATTTT.

Only a few counts were recorded for this clonotype. This rearrangement joins TRBV27 to TRBJ1-2, with TRBD1 as a possible D gene (5 bases). CDR3 length equals 14 residues. Per germline, CDR1 MNHEY and CDR2 SMNVEV (reference sequence). Trimming stripped 3 bases from V and 4 bases from J, with 12 bases between. The DNA for the CDR3 is TGTGCCAGCAGTTTCCGACAGACCTTCTATGGCTACACCTTC. It codes for CASSFRQTFYGYTF.

This rearrangement joins TRBV24-1 to TRBJ1-3; D uncertain. This CDR3 is built from 16 residues. Trimming shortened V by 6 bases and J by 0 bases, and 14 bases separated the two germline ends. Looked up from germline, CDR1 is KGHDR and CDR2 is SFDVKD. This CDR3 reads CATSFVPSFSGNTIYF. For the CDR3, the DNA is TGTGCCACCAGTTTCGTACCAAGTTTCTCTGGAAACACCATATATTTT.

In its sample, this clonotype was seen a few times. This chain links TRBV11-3 with TRBJ1-1; unclear D gene. CDR3 length equals 15 residues. The germline V gene has CDR1 SGHNT and CDR2 YENEEA. The ends were cut back, 0 bases at V and 4 bases at J, with 12 bases in the middle. CDR3: CASSLEATWGTEAFF. CDR3 nucleotides: TGTGCCAGCAGCTTAGAGGCCACATGGGGCACTGAAGCTTTCTTT.

This clonotype has more than one count but fewer than ten. V usage is TRBV4-3 and J usage is TRBJ1-2; D remains unclear. Germline V lookup: CDR1 LGHNA, CDR2 YSLEER. The V end was cut by 0 bases, the J end by 0 bases, with 14 bases between. This CDR3 contains 17 residues. For the CDR3, the DNA is TGCGCCAGCAGCCAAGATTTGCAGACGATACCTAACTATGGCTACACCTTC. This translates into CASSQDLQTIPNYGYTF.

This clonotype turned up a few times. This chain uses TRBV9 with TRBJ2-1; TRBD1 matches at 8 bases. The germline V gene encodes CDR1 SGDLS and CDR2 YYNGEE. The CDR3 sequence is 13 residues long. Germline trimming cut 4 bases from V and 12 bases from J; bases unmatched to any gene: 9. The CDR3 nucleotides are TGTGCCAGCAGCCAAGCGACAGGGGTTGGGCAGTTCTTC. The encoded protein is CASSQATGVGQFF.

The chain couples TRBV6-6 to TRBJ1-3; unclear D gene. This CDR3 is built from 14 residues. CDR1 is MNHNY, CDR2 SVGAGI, per germline (reference sequence). Trimming cost V 4 bases and J 0 bases, with 7 bases left between them. The CDR3 coding sequence is TGTGCCAGCAGTTCCTTTGGCTCTGGAAACACCATATATTTT. This encodes CASSSFGSGNTIYF.

The gene calls are TRBV29-1 and TRBJ2-7; D might be TRBD1 (6 bases). V dropped 5 bases and J dropped 3 bases, with 11 bases sitting between them. Looked up from germline, CDR1 is SQVTM and CDR2 is ANQGSEA. CDR3 size: 12 residues. CDR3 region: CSVPGEGYEQYF. In DNA form, the CDR3 reads TGCAGCGTTCCAGGGGAAGGCTACGAGCAGTACTTC.

As regards this clonotype: The germline gene is not matched at one end of the junction; a read error may be the cause. The gene calls are TRBV29-1 and TRBJ2-3, with D possibly being TRBD1 (5 bases). CDR3 size: 14 residues. The germline CDR1 and CDR2 sequences are SQVTM and ANQGSEA. The CDR3 sequence: CSVEGESVTGTQYF. The CDR3 DNA reads TGCAGCGTTGAAGGCGAATCCGTCACAGGTACGCAGTATTTT.

V gene TRBV2 combines with J gene TRBJ2-6; TRBD1 matches 8 bases. The CDR3 runs 13 residues. With 11 bases clipped from V and 0 bases from J, the junction kept 0 bases outside the gene matches. From germline, CDR1 is SNHLY and CDR2 FYNNEI. CDR3 nucleotide sequence: TGTGCCGACAGGGGCTCTGGGGCCAACGTCCTGACTTTC. Its protein product is CADRGSGANVLTF.

The chain employs TRBV3-1 and TRBJ2-3, with D uncertain. In germline, CDR1 is LGHDT, CDR2 YNNKEL (reference sequence). Trimming pared 3 bases from V and 10 bases from J, leaving 11 bases between. This CDR3 region has 12 residues. CDR3 amino acids: CASSQESIAQYF. In nucleotides, the CDR3 is TGTGCCAGCAGCCAGGAGTCTATTGCGCAGTATTTT.

In the case of this clonotype: The final CDR3 position lacks the conserved phenylalanine or tryptophan, pointing to a likely read error. The chain joins TRBV29-1 to TRBJ2-7; 9 bases agree with TRBD1. The germline V gene encodes CDR1 SQVTM and CDR2 ANQGSEA. Trimming at V came to 4 bases and at J to 2 bases, leaving 6 bases not matched to a gene. The CDR3 has 14 amino acids. The CDR3 region is CSVADRGYPYEQYC. The CDR3 nucleotides read TGCAGCGTTGCCGACAGGGGGTACCCCTACGAGCAGTACTGC.

This clonotype was seen a few times. J is TRBJ2-6 and V is TRBV28, with D unresolved. The length of the CDR3 is 14 residues. Germline-derived CDR1 and CDR2 are MDHEN and SYDVKM. Trimming left V 7 bases short and J 0 bases short, with 7 bases between. The CDR3 DNA reads as TGTGCCAGCACTCTTAGCTCTGGGGCCAACGTCCTGACTTTC. Its translation is CASTLSSGANVLTF.

The chain couples TRBV5-1 to TRBJ2-1; D not resolved. CDR1 SGHRS and CDR2 YFSETQ come from the germline V gene. Trimming shortened V by 4 bases and J by 0 bases, and 11 bases separated the two germline ends. The CDR3 contains 15 residues. This chain's CDR3 is CASSPTDSSYNEQFF. In DNA, the CDR3 is TGCGCCAGCAGCCCTACAGATAGCTCCTACAATGAGCAGTTCTTC.

The genes are TRBV6-2 or TRBV6-3 and TRBJ2-7; no reliable D call. Trimming took 0 bases from V and 2 from J, leaving 8 bases between them. The CDR3 length is 14 residues. Germline loops: CDR1 MNHEY, CDR2 SVGEGT. CDR3 sequence (DNA): TGTGCCAGCAGTTACTCGGGCATTGCCTACGAGCAGTACTTC. It encodes CASSYSGIAYEQYF.

The chain is built from TRBV27 and TRBJ1-2, with unresolved D. This CDR3 is 14 amino acids long. Germline V gene sequence: CDR1 MNHEY, CDR2 SMNVEV (reference sequence). V was trimmed by 3 bases and J by 1 base, leaving 9 bases between them. In nucleotides, the CDR3 is TGTGCCAGCAGTTTTGTGGGAGATAACTATGGCTACACCTTC. It codes for CASSFVGDNYGYTF.

This clonotype was seen a handful of times. The J gene is TRBJ2-5, the V gene TRBV9; tentatively, D is TRBD1 (5 bases). The germline V and J ends were trimmed by 0 bases and 7 bases, with 16 bases remaining between them. The CDR3 sequence is 15 residues long. CDR1 and CDR2 (germline): SGDLS, YYNGEE. CDR3 DNA: TGTGCCAGCAGCGTAGGGCGGACATCGCTAGGGACCCAGTACTTC. Amino acids: CASSVGRTSLGTQYF.

This clonotype was picked up a small number of times. V gene TRBV4-3 combines with J gene TRBJ2-7, with D possibly called TRBD1 or TRBD2 (6 bases each). V lost 4 bases, J lost 2 bases, and 18 bases lay in between. The CDR3 is made up of 16 amino acids. Germline V gene lookup returns CDR1 LGHNA and CDR2 YSLEER. CDR3 protein: CASSPQGGPGAYEQYF. CDR3 in DNA: TGCGCCAGCAGCCCCCAAGGGGGACCGGGGGCCTACGAGCAGTACTTC.

This chain uses TRBV7-2 with TRBJ1-2; no firm D call. CDR3 length: 13 amino acids. V lost 4 bases to trimming and J lost 8 bases, with 14 bases between them. Germline values: CDR1 SGHTA, CDR2 FQGNSA. As DNA, the CDR3 is TGTGCCAGCAGCTCTTACCCGTTGGGAGGCTACACCTTC. Translated: CASSSYPLGGYTF.

The chain carries TRBV4-1 and TRBJ2-2; TRBD2 aligns across 10 bases. The CDR3 is made up of 17 amino acids. Germline V gene sequence: CDR1 MGHRA, CDR2 YSYEKL. Trimming at V came to 1 base and at J to 10 bases, leaving 12 bases not matched to a gene. In nucleotides, the CDR3 is TGCGCCAGCAGCCAAGCTGGATTTCTAGCGGGGGTAGCGGAGCTGTTTTTT. Its protein product is CASSQAGFLAGVAELFF.